This TCR beta chain was identified during a study of OX40 agonist ivuxolimab in advanced cancers. Method: immunoSEQ multiplex PCR; TCRdb's copy keeps in-frame clones and lacks some. The sample includes approximately 79,000 clones, about 90% of them seen just once. Broader study findings: Partial responders at 0.1-3.0 mg/kg showed near-lowest clonal expansion.

V was pared by 5 bases and J by 2 bases, with 8 bases of the junction left unmatched. The CDR3 is 16 amino acids. Germline values: CDR1 SGHAT, CDR2 FQNNGV. Details on this clone: The antigen remains unidentified.

This specimen was CD4+ or CD8+ T cells sorted from blood, taken in a trial of the OX40 agonist ivuxolimab. The source of this sequence is an adult with an advanced solid tumor such as melanoma, head and neck, liver or kidney cancer. This chain links TRBV11-2 with TRBJ2-7; 11 nucleotides agree with TRBD2. CDR3 sequence reads: CASSPTRGLAAYEQYF. CDR3 bases: TGTGCCAGCAGCCCCACCCGGGGACTAGCGGCCTACGAGCAGTACTTC.